Listed below are T cell receptor beta chains from one sample, sequenced in a study of OX40 agonist ivuxolimab in advanced cancers. Measured with immunoSEQ multiplex PCR; TCRdb has only the in-frame clones, and not every one. The sample lists some 76,000 clones, over 90% seen once, with 5.5% to 7% in the top ten. The material was CD4+ or CD8+ T cells sorted from blood, obtained in a trial of the OX40 agonist ivuxolimab. The receptors here all came from an adult with an advanced solid tumor such as melanoma, head and neck, liver or kidney cancer. The CDR3 runs from the conserved cysteine through the conserved F or W. The D gene is left open where the match is weak. For some rows the clone size is stated as once, few or many, or as a class when expanded; others skip it.

NA	NA	TRBV27	TRBJ2-7	CASKPGHGAYEQYF	TGTGCCAGCAAGCCGGGACATGGTGCTTACGAGCAGTACTTC
NA	NA	TRBV5-5	TRBJ2-5	CASSFYSQETQYF	TGTGCCAGCAGCTTTTACAGTCAAGAGACCCAGTACTTC
NA	NA	TRBV29-1	TRBJ2-3	CSVEGGVVSLDTQYF	TGCAGCGTTGAAGGAGGGGTAGTCTCGTTGGATACGCAGTATTTT
NA	NA	TRBV4-3	TRBJ2-1	CASSVQPRGAADNEQFF	TGCGCCAGCAGCGTCCAGCCACGGGGGGCAGCCGACAATGAGCAGTTCTTC
NA	NA	TRBV9	TRBJ2-4	CASSPLARGTYF	TGTGCCAGCAGCCCCTTAGCGAGAGGGACGTACTTC
NA	NA	TRBV11-3	TRBJ2-7	CASSLDRCTSGYEQYF	TGTGCCAGCAGCTTAGACCGGTGCACGTCGGGCTACGAGCAGTACTTC
NA	NA	TRBV9	TRBJ2-7	CASSVAGESYEQYF	TGTGCCAGCAGCGTAGCCGGCGAGTCCTACGAGCAGTACTTC
NA	NA	TRBV4-1	TRBJ2-1	CASSQEGARLNEQFF	TGCGCCAGCAGCCAAGAAGGGGCCAGGCTGAATGAGCAGTTCTTC
TRBD1	NA	TRBV19	TRBJ2-7	CASSPGTGERYEQYF	TGTGCCAGTAGTCCCGGGACAGGGGAAAGGTACGAGCAGTACTTC
TRBD1	NA	TRBV11-2	TRBJ2-7	CASSPDRGSYEQYF	TGTGCCAGCAGCCCCGACAGGGGAAGCTACGAGCAGTACTTC
TRBD2	NA	TRBV29-1	TRBJ2-1	CSVGGGNNEQFF	TGCAGCGTTGGGGGAGGGAACAATGAGCAGTTCTTC
NA	NA	TRBV14	TRBJ1-2	CASSPQGTNYGYTF	TGTGCCAGCAGCCCACAGGGAACCAACTATGGCTACACCTTC
TRBD2	NA	TRBV29-1	TRBJ2-1	CSSFRGRATDEQFF	TGCAGCTCCTTTCGGGGGAGGGCCACGGATGAGCAGTTCTTC
NA	NA	TRBV6-5	TRBJ1-3	CASRGGSAGNTIYF	TGTGCCAGCAGGGGGGGTTCGGCTGGAAACACCATATATTTT
TRBD2	NA	TRBV4-1	TRBJ2-1	CASSPRLAGKDEQFF	TGCGCCAGCAGCCCCAGACTAGCGGGAAAGGATGAGCAGTTCTTC
NA	NA	TRBV5-5	TRBJ2-1	CASSFREPQFF	TGTGCCAGCAGCTTTAGAGAGCCGCAGTTCTTC
TRBD1	once	TRBV10-3	TRBJ2-7	CAISDGTAYEQYF	TGTGCCATCAGTGACGGGACAGCCTACGAGCAGTACTTC
TRBD1	NA	TRBV10-2	TRBJ1-2	CASRAGGGPDGYTF	TGCGCCAGCAGAGCAGGGGGCGGACCTGATGGCTACACCTTC
NA	NA	TRBV11-3	TRBJ1-4	CASKRSPNEKLFF	TGTGCCAGCAAAAGGAGCCCTAATGAAAAACTGTTTTTT
TRBD2	NA	TRBV5-1	TRBJ2-1	CASSLSGGAVSEQFF	TGCGCCAGCAGCCTTAGCGGGGGGGCTGTGAGTGAGCAGTTCTTC
NA	NA	TRBV7-2	TRBJ2-3	CANEGESTDTQYF	TGTGCCAACGAGGGGGAGTCGACAGATACGCAGTATTTT
NA	NA	TRBV5-4	TRBJ1-6	CASSLGQGRGSPLHF	TGTGCCAGCAGCTTGGGCCAGGGCAGGGGTTCACCCCTCCACTTT
NA	NA	TRBV5-6	TRBJ2-7	CASSSTGEQYF	TGTGCCAGCAGCTCCACGGGAGAGCAGTACTTC
NA	NA	TRBV19	TRBJ1-2	CASSIDSVYGYTF	TGTGCCAGTAGTATCGACAGTGTCTATGGCTACACCTTC
TRBD1	NA	TRBV30	TRBJ1-1	CAWSVSDRVMNTEAFF	TGTGCCTGGAGTGTTTCGGACAGGGTCATGAACACTGAAGCTTTCTTT
NA	NA	TRBV7-3	TRBJ2-3	CASSFGGTDTQYF	TGTGCCAGCAGCTTTGGGGGAACAGATACGCAGTATTTT
TRBD1	NA	TRBV4-3	TRBJ1-2	CASSQPGQKNYGYTF	TGCGCCAGCAGCCAACCGGGACAGAAAAACTATGGCTACACCTTC
NA	NA	TRBV2	TRBJ1-1	CASVGRGDTEAFF	TGTGCCAGCGTAGGTCGGGGGGACACTGAAGCTTTCTTT
NA	once	TRBV21-1	TRBJ2-7	CASNLRAYYEQYF	TGTGCCAGCAACCTGAGGGCTTATTACGAGCAGTACTTC
NA	NA	TRBV30	TRBJ1-2	CAWTLGGADGYTF	TGTGCCTGGACCCTGGGAGGGGCCGATGGCTACACCTTC
TRBD2	NA	TRBV9	TRBJ2-7	CASSPGGGPHEQYF	TGTGCCAGCAGCCCCGGGGGGGGGCCCCACGAGCAGTACTTC
NA	NA	TRBV2	TRBJ2-2	CASSEFNTGELFF	TGTGCCAGCAGTGAATTCAACACCGGGGAGCTGTTTTTT
NA	NA	TRBV30	TRBJ2-7	CAWSISNEQYF	TGTGCCTGGAGTATCTCGAACGAGCAGTACTTC
NA	NA	TRBV5-4	TRBJ2-1	CASSLARGVDEQFF	TGTGCCAGCAGCTTGGCCCGGGGAGTGGATGAGCAGTTCTTC
TRBD1	NA	TRBV6-5	TRBJ1-2	CASSYLTGTGGGYTF	TGTGCCAGCAGTTACTTGACCGGGACAGGGGGCGGCTACACCTTC
NA	NA	TRBV5-8	TRBJ1-2	CASSLRTYGYTF	TGTGCCAGCAGCTTACGGACCTATGGCTACACCTTC
TRBD1	once	TRBV5-1	TRBJ2-7	CASSQPDRGTYEQYF	TGCGCCAGCAGCCAACCGGACAGGGGAACCTACGAGCAGTACTTC
NA	NA	TRBV9	TRBJ2-7	CASSVGVSSYEQYF	TGTGCCAGCAGCGTAGGTGTCAGCTCCTACGAGCAGTACTTC
NA	few	TRBV15	TRBJ2-5	CATSIGIAGPQETQYF	TGTGCCACCAGCATCGGTATAGCAGGTCCTCAAGAGACCCAGTACTTC
NA	NA	TRBV9	TRBJ1-2	CASSVEAAYGYTF	TGTGCCAGCAGCGTAGAGGCAGCTTATGGCTACACCTTC
TRBD1	NA	TRBV19	TRBJ1-5	CASRNRGQPQHF	TGTGCCAGTAGGAACAGGGGTCAGCCCCAGCATTTT
NA	NA	TRBV11-2	TRBJ2-7	CASSLTYEQYF	TGTGCCAGCAGCTTGACCTACGAGCAGTACTTC
NA	NA	TRBV2	TRBJ2-1	CASSGDGNYNEQFF	TGTGCCAGCAGTGGCGACGGGAACTACAATGAGCAGTTCTTC
NA	once	TRBV27	TRBJ2-1	CASSLKGSEQFF	TGTGCCAGCAGTTTAAAAGGGAGTGAGCAGTTCTTC
TRBD1	once	TRBV13	TRBJ2-5	CASSPGGDQYF	TGTGCCAGCAGCCCAGGGGGTGACCAGTACTTC
NA	NA	TRBV4-1	TRBJ1-1	CASSQGQREAFF	TGCGCCAGCAGCCAAGGACAAAGGGAAGCTTTCTTT
NA	NA	TRBV5-6	TRBJ2-1	CASRKNAVSSYNEQFF	TGTGCCAGCAGGAAAAACGCCGTGAGCTCCTACAATGAGCAGTTCTTC
NA	NA	TRBV6-5	TRBJ1-6	CASSYSSASNNSPLHF	TGTGCCAGCAGTTACTCATCCGCCTCTAATAATTCACCCCTCCACTTT
TRBD1	NA	TRBV5-6	TRBJ2-2	CASSYRTGANTGELFF	TGTGCCAGCAGCTACCGGACAGGGGCGAACACCGGGGAGCTGTTTTTT
NA	NA	TRBV18	TRBJ2-1	CASSPERTGNEQFF	TGTGCCAGCTCACCAGAAAGGACGGGCAATGAGCAGTTCTTC
NA	NA	TRBV5-1	TRBJ2-5	CASSLLDEETQYF	TGCGCCAGCAGCTTGTTGGATGAGGAGACCCAGTACTTC
TRBD1	NA	TRBV27	TRBJ2-7	CASSPRTGGSYEQYF	TGTGCCAGCAGTCCCCGGACAGGGGGCTCCTACGAGCAGTACTTC
NA	NA	TRBV12-2	TRBJ2-1	CASPLRRGRCRNEQFF	TGTGCAAGTCCCTTGAGGAGAGGTAGGTGTCGGAATGAGCAGTTCTTC
NA	NA	TRBV11-2	TRBJ2-7	CASSFTDSYEQYF	TGTGCCAGCAGCTTTACGGATTCCTACGAGCAGTACTTC
NA	few	TRBV9	TRBJ1-3	CASSVWGAAGNTIYF	TGTGCCAGCAGCGTCTGGGGGGCAGCTGGAAACACCATATATTTT
TRBD1	NA	TRBV10-3	TRBJ1-2	CAIRPGTGSYGYTF	TGTGCCATCAGACCCGGGACAGGGTCCTATGGCTACACCTTC
NA	NA	TRBV4-3	TRBJ1-2	CASSPGHTDYGYTF	TGCGCCAGCAGCCCCGGTCACACAGACTATGGCTACACCTTC
NA	NA	TRBV19	TRBJ2-5	CASSISGRDQETQYF	TGTGCCAGTAGTATAAGTGGCAGGGACCAAGAGACCCAGTACTTC
NA	NA	TRBV15	TRBJ1-2	CATSRDRGRARGYGYTF	TGTGCCACCAGCAGAGATCGGGGGCGGGCCCGGGGATATGGCTACACCTTC